This T cell receptor (beta chain) appears in the sequencing data of a study of T cell responses to AZD1222 COVID-19 vaccine. Findings of the study overall: Only a handful of individuals given AZD1222 were seropositive at baseline. Repertoire sampling occurred only after the peak T cell response. Donors were largely white British and mainly female; clonal diversity was possibly underestimated.

For this clone: Its antigen is not known.

TCRdb's table, derived via immunoSEQ multiplex PCR, lists solely in-frame clones and lacks some. The sample includes about 180,000 clones, 75% to 90% of them seen just once. This CDR3 has 14 amino acids. Looked up from germline, CDR1 is SGHRS and CDR2 is YFSETQ. The V and J ends lost 0 bases and 5 bases respectively, with 11 bases between them. The material sequenced was peripheral blood, taken 28 days after the second dose of the MenACWY control vaccine. The genes are TRBV5-1 and TRBJ1-2; D ambiguous. The clonotype originates from an adult who received the MenACWY meningococcal vaccine as a control. The CDR3: CASSLVDSAYGYTF. The DNA for the CDR3 is TGCGCCAGCAGCTTGGTTGACTCTGCGTATGGCTACACCTTC.